The present TCR beta chain was sequenced within a study of T cell responses to AZD1222 COVID-19 vaccine. Study outcomes and limitations: Nearly half of the spike-specific TCRs reportedly recognize variant regions that carry no mutations. The span of vaccine-associated CD4 TCRs extended across spike, with dominance at 160-218 and 743-854. Repertoire sampling occurred only after the peak T cell response.

This CDR3 region has 13 residues. With 4 bases removed from V and 0 bases from J, the gap between germline ends came to 7 bases. Germline V CDR1 and CDR2: LNHNV, YYDKDF (reference sequence). Second-dose recipients at about 4 or about 12 weeks were treated as one pooled group. Data came from immunoSEQ multiplex PCR; TCRdb stores just in-frame clones and leaves some out. The table shows 90,000 to 150,000 clones, with around 90% occurring only once. In the case of this clone: Its specificity is unknown.

The receptor's source is an adult who received the AZD1222 COVID-19 vaccine. The chain links TRBV15 to TRBJ2-7; the D gene is possibly TRBD1 (5 bases). This specimen consisted of peripheral blood, obtained 28 days after the second AZD1222 dose. This chain's CDR3 is CATSKDTSYEQYF. As DNA, the CDR3 is TGTGCCACCAGCAAGGACACCTCCTACGAGCAGTACTTC.